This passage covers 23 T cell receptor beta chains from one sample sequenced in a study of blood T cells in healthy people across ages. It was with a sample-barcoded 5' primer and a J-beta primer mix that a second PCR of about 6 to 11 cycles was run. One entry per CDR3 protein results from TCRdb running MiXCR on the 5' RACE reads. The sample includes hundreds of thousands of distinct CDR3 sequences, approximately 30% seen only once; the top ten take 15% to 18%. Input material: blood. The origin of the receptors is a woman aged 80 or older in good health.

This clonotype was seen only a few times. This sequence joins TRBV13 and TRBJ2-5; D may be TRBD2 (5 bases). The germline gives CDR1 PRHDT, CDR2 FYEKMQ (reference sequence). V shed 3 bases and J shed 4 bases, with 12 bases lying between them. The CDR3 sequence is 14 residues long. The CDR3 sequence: CASSFLAAGETQYF. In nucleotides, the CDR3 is TGTGCCAGCAGCTTCCTGGCGGCGGGAGAGACCCAGTACTTC.

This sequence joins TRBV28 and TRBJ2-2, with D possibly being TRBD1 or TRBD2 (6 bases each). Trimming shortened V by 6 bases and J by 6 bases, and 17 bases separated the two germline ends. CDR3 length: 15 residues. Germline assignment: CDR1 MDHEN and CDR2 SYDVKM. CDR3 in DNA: TGTGCCAGCAGCGGAGGGGGGAGAAGAGCCGGGGAGCTGTTTTTT. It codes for CASSGGGRRAGELFF.

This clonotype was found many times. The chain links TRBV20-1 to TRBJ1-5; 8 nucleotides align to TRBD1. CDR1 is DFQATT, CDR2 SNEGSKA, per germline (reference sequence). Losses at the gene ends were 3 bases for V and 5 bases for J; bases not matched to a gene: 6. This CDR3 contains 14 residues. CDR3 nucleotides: TGCAGTGCTAGCAGACAGGGGACCCATCAGCCCCAGCATTTT. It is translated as CSASRQGTHQPQHF.

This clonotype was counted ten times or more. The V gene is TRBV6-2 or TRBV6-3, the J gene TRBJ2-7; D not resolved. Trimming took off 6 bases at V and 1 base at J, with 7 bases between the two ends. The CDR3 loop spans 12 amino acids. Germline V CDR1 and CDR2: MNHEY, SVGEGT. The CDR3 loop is CASRVVSYEQYF. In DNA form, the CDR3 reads TGTGCCAGCAGGGTGGTATCCTACGAGCAGTACTTC.

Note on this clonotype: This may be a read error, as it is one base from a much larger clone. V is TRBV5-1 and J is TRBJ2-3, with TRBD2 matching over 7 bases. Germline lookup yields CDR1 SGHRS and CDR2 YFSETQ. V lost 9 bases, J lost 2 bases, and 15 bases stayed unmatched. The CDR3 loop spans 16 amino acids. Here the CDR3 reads CANNFGPGGTTDTQYF. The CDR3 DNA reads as TGCGCCAACAACTTCGGGCCCGGGGGGACCACAGATACGCAGTATTTT.

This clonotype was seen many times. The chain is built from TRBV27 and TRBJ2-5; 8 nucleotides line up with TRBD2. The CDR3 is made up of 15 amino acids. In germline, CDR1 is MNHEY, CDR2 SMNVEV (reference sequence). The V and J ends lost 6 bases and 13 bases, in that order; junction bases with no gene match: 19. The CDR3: CASSLGAGGPRLRYF. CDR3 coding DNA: TGTGCCAGCAGCCTCGGGGCGGGGGGCCCCCGGTTGCGGTACTTC.

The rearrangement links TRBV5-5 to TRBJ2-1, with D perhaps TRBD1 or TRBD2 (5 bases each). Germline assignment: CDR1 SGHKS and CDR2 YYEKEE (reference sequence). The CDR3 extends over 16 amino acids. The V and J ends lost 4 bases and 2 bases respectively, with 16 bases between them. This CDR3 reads CASSPRGEGPYNEQFF. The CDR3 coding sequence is TGTGCCAGCAGCCCGAGGGGCGAGGGCCCCTACAATGAGCAGTTCTTC.

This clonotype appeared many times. The CDR3 sequence: CASSLQRGLDTDTQYF. Here the CDR3 DNA reads TGCGCCAGCAGTCTACAGAGGGGGTTGGACACAGATACGCAGTATTTT. The rearrangement links TRBV5-1 to TRBJ2-3; D is possibly TRBD1 (6 bases). V lost 5 bases to trimming and J lost 2 bases, with 18 bases between them. The CDR3 extends over 16 amino acids. The germline V gene encodes CDR1 SGHRS and CDR2 YFSETQ.

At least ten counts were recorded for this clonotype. CDR3 sequence reads: CASSLLGNQETQYF. Written as DNA, the CDR3 is TGTGCCAGCAGTTTACTGGGGAACCAAGAGACCCAGTACTTC. The V gene is TRBV27, the J gene TRBJ2-5, with no clear D. Per germline, CDR1 MNHEY and CDR2 SMNVEV (reference sequence). The CDR3 is made up of 14 amino acids. Trimming shortened V by 2 bases and J by 0 bases, and 7 bases separated the two germline ends.

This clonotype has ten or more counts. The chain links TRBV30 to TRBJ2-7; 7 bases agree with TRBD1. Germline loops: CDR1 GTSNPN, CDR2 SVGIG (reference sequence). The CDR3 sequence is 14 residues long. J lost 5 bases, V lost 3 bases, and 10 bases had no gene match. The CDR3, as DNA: TGTGCCTGGAGCAAAAAGACAGGGTGGAACGAGCAGTACTTC. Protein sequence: CAWSKKTGWNEQYF.

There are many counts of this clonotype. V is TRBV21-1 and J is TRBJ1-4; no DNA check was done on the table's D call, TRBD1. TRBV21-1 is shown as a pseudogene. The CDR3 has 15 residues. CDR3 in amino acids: CASSKAKTPNEKLFF. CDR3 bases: TGTGCCAGCAGCAAAGCAAAGACCCCCAATGAAAAACTGTTTTTT.

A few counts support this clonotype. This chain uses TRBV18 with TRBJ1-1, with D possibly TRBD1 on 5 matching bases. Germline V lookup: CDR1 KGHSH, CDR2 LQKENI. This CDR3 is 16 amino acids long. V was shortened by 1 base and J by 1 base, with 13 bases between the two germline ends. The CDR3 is CASSPRVGGENTEAFF. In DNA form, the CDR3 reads TGTGCCAGCTCACCACGCGTAGGAGGGGAGAACACTGAAGCTTTCTTT.

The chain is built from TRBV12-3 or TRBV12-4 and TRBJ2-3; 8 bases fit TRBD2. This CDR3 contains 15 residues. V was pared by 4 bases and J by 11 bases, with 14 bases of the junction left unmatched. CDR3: CASSWRSGGLDVQYF. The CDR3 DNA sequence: TGTGCCAGCAGTTGGCGGAGCGGGGGATTAGATGTGCAGTATTTT.

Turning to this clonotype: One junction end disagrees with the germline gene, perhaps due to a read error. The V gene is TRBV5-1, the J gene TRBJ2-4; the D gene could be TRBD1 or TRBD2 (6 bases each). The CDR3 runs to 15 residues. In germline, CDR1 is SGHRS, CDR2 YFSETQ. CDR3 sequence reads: CASSLGGAAKNTQYF. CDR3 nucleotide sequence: TGCGCCAGCAGCTTGGGGGGGGCCGCCAAAAACACTCAGTACTTC.

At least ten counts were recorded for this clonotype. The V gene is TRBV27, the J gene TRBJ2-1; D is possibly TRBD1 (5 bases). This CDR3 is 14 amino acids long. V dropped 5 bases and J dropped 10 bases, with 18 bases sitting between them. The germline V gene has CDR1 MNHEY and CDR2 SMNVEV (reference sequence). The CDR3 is CASSRQIQRAEQFF. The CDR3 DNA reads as TGTGCCAGCAGTCGACAGATACAAAGGGCCGAGCAGTTCTTC.

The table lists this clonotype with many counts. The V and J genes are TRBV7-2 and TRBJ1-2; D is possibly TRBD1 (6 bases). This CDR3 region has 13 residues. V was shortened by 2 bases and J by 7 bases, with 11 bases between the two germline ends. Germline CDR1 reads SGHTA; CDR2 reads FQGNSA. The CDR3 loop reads CASSLTEGVGYTF. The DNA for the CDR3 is TGTGCCAGCAGCTTAACAGAGGGGGTTGGCTACACCTTC.

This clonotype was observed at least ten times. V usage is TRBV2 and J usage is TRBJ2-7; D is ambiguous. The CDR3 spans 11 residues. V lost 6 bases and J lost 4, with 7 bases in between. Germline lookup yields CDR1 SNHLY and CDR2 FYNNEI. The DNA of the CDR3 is TGTGCCAGCAGGCCCTTATACGAGCAGTACTTC. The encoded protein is CASRPLYEQYF.

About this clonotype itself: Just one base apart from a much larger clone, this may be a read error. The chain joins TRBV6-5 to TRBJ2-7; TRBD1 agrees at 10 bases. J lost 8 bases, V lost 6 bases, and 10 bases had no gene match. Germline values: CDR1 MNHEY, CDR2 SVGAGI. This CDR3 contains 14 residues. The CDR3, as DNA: TGTGCCAGCAGGCTAGACAGGGGGCGCCGGAAGCAGTACTTC. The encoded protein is CASRLDRGRRKQYF.

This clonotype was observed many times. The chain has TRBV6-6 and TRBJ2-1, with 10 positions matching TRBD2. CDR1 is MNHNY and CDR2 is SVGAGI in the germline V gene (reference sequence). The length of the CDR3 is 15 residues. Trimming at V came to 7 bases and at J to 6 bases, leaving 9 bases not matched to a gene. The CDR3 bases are TGTGCCAGCATGGATGGAGGACTAGCGGCCAATGAGCAGTTCTTC. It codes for CASMDGGLAANEQFF.

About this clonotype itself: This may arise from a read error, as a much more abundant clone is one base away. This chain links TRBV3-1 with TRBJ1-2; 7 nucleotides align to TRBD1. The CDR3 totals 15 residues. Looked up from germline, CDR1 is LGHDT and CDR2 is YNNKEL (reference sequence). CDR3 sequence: CANSPNRGSVYGYTF. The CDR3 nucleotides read TGTGCCAACAGCCCCAACAGGGGCTCTGTCTATGGCTACACCTTC.

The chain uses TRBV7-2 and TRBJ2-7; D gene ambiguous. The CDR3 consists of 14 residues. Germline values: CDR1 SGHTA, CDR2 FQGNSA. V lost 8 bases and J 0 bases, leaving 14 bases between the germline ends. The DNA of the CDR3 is TGTGCCAGCTCACCCACCGCTACCTCCTACGAGCAGTACTTC. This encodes CASSPTATSYEQYF.

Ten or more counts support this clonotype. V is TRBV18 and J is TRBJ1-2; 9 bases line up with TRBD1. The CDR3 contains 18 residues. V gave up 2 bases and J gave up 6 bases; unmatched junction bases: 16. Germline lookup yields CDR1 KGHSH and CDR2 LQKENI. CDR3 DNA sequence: TGTGCCAGCTCACCAAGCACGAAGAGGACAGGGGCGCTTGATGGCTACACCTTC. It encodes CASSPSTKRTGALDGYTF.

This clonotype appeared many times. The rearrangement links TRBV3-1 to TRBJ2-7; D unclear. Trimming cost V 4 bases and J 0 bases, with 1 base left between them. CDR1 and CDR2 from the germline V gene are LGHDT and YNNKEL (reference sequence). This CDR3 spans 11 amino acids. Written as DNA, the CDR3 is TGTGCCAGCAGCCGCTCCTACGAGCAGTACTTC. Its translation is CASSRSYEQYF.